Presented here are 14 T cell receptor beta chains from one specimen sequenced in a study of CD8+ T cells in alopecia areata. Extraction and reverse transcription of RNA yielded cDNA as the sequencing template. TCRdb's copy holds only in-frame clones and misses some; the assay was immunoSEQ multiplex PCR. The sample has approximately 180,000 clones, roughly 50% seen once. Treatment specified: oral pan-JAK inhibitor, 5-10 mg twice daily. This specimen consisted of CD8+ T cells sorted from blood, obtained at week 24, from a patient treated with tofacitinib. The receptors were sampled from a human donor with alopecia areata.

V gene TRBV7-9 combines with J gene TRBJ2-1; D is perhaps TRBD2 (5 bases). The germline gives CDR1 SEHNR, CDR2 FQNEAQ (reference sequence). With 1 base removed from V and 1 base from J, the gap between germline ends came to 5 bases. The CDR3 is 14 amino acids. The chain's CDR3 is CASSLERSYNEQFF. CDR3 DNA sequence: TGTGCCAGCAGCTTAGAGCGGTCCTACAATGAGCAGTTCTTC.

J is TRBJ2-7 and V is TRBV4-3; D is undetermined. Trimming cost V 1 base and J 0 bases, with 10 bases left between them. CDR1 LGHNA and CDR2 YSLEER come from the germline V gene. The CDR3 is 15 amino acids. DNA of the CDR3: TGCGCCAGCAGCCAAGGAAAGACCAGCTCCTACGAGCAGTACTTC. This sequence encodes CASSQGKTSSYEQYF.

The CDR3 here is CASSSERTGGGYGYTF. The CDR3 nucleotides read TGTGCCAGCAGCTCAGAACGCACAGGGGGCGGCTATGGCTACACCTTC. V gene TRBV11-2 combines with J gene TRBJ1-2; 9 positions agree with TRBD1. From germline, CDR1 is SGHAT and CDR2 FQNNGV. V dropped 4 bases and J dropped 4; count of bases not matched to a gene: 10. The CDR3 extends over 16 amino acids.

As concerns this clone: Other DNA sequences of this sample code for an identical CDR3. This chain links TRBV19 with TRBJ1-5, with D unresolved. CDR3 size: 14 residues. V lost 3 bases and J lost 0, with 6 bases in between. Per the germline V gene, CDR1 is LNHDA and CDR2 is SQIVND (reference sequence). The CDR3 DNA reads TGTGCCAGTAGTATCCGGGATAGCAATCAGCCCCAGCATTTT. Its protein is CASSIRDSNQPQHF.

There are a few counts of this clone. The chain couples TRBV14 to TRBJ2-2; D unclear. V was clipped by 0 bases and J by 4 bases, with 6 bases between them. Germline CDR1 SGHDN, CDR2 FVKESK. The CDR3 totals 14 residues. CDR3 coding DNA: TGTGCCAGCAGCCAAGATTTCGTCACCGGGGAGCTGTTTTTT. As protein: CASSQDFVTGELFF.

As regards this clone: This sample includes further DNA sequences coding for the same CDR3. The CDR3 DNA follows: TGTGCCATCAGTGAGAGCAATGAGCAGTTCTTC. The encoded protein is CAISESNEQFF. V usage is TRBV10-3 and J usage is TRBJ2-1; D unresolved. Trimming removed 2 bases from V and 6 bases from J, with 2 bases in between. Germline-derived CDR1 and CDR2 are ENHRY and SYGVKD. The CDR3 has 11 residues.

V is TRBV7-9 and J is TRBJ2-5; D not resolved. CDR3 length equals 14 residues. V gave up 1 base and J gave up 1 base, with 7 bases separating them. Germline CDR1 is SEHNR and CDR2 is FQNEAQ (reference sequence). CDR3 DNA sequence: TGTGCCAGCAGCTTAGTAAGCTCCCAAGAGACCCAGTACTTC. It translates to CASSLVSSQETQYF.

Here the CDR3 reads CASSSYSGEQFF. Here the CDR3 DNA reads TGTGCCAGCAGCTCGTATAGCGGGGAGCAGTTCTTC. V and J are TRBV11-2 and TRBJ2-1, with 7 bases aligning to TRBD2. J gave up 10 bases and V 4 bases, and 4 bases lay outside the gene matches. Germline V CDR1 and CDR2: SGHAT, FQNNGV. The CDR3 length is 12 residues.

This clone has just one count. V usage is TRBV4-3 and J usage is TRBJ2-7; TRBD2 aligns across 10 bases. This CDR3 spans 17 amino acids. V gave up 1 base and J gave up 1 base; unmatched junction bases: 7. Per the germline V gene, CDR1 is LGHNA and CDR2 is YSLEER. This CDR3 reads CASSQALAGDGSYEQYF. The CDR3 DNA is TGCGCCAGCAGCCAAGCCCTAGCGGGGGACGGATCCTACGAGCAGTACTTC.

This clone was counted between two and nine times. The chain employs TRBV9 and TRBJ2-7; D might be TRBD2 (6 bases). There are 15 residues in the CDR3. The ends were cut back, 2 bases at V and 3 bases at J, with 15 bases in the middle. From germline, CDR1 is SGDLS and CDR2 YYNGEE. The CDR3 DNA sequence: TGTGCCAGCAGCGTCGGGGGTGGGGACGACTACGAGCAGTACTTC. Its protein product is CASSVGGGDDYEQYF.

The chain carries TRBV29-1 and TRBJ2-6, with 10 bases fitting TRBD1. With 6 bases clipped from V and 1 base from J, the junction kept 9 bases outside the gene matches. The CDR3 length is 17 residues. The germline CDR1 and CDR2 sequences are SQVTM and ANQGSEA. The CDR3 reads CSVWDRGQTSGANVLTF. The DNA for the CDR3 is TGCAGCGTCTGGGACAGGGGACAAACATCTGGGGCCAACGTCCTGACTTTC.

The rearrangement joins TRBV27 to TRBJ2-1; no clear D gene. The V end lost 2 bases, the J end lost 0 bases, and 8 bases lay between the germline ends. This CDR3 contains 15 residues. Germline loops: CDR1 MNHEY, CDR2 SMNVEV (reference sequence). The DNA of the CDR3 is TGTGCCAGCAGTTTAAGAGGAAGCTCCTACAATGAGCAGTTCTTC. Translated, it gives CASSLRGSSYNEQFF.

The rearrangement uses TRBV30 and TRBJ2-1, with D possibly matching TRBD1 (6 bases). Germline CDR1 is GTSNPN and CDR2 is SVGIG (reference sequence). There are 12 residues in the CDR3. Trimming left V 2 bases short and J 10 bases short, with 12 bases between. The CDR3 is CAWSPDSPEQFF. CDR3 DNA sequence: TGTGCCTGGAGTCCGGACAGTCCCGAGCAGTTCTTC.

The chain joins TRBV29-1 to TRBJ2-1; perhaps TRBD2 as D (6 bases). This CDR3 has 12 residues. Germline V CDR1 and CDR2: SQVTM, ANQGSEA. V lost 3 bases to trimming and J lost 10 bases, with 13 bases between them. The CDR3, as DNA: TGCAGCGTTGAGGTTGGCGGGGTGGAGCAGTTCTTC. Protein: CSVEVGGVEQFF.